Below, 30 T cell receptor beta chains from the same sample are listed, as sequenced in a study of blood T cell repertoires in COVID-19. The repertoire was sequenced with immunoSEQ multiplex PCR; TCRdb's copy has only in-frame clones and lacks some. Among about 310,000 clones listed, about 90% were seen once. Sequencing was done on a sample of peripheral blood. The receptors stem from a woman between 50 and 59 years old who had recovered from COVID-19.

The CDR3 here is CASRGGGEVYGYTF. The CDR3 coding sequence is TGTGCCAGCAGAGGAGGGGGCGAGGTCTATGGCTACACCTTC. The rearrangement links TRBV6-5 to TRBJ1-2, with 7 bases fitting TRBD1. In germline, CDR1 is MNHEY, CDR2 SVGAGI. J lost 4 bases, V lost 6 bases, and 8 bases had no gene match. The CDR3 has 14 amino acids.

The chain joins TRBV30 to TRBJ1-4, with unresolved D. The CDR3 contains 18 residues. In germline, CDR1 is GTSNPN, CDR2 SVGIG (reference sequence). V was pared by 1 base and J by 10 bases, with 28 bases between. CDR3 in DNA: TGTGCCTGGAGTGGTGGAGGGCGAAGTCCATTTCCCTCGGGAAAACTGTTTTTT. Its protein is CAWSGGGRSPFPSGKLFF.

The count of this clone is one. This chain uses TRBV28 with TRBJ2-1; weak D call: TRBD1 (6 bases). The CDR3 has 15 residues. V shed 4 bases and J shed 8 bases, with 18 bases lying between them. Germline assignment: CDR1 MDHEN and CDR2 SYDVKM. The CDR3, as DNA: TGTGCCAGCAGTTCGGACAGTAGAACCTTCGATGAGCAGTTCTTC. This codes for CASSSDSRTFDEQFF.

This chain joins TRBV10-3 and TRBJ2-1; D is unclear. The CDR3 totals 16 residues. Germline values: CDR1 ENHRY, CDR2 SYGVKD. V was pared by 0 bases and J by 0 bases, with 9 bases between. This CDR3 is CAISESTGSSYNEQFF. The CDR3, as DNA: TGTGCCATCAGTGAGTCGACGGGTAGCTCCTACAATGAGCAGTTCTTC.

The CDR3 bases are TGCGCCAGCAGCCAAGGGCGCGGGGGCGGGAGAATGAACGAGCAGTACTTC. Residues: CASSQGRGGGRMNEQYF. The genes are TRBV4-1 and TRBJ2-7; a weak D match, TRBD2 (7 bases). There are 17 residues in the CDR3. V was clipped by 1 base and J by 5 bases, with 21 bases between them. Per germline, CDR1 MGHRA and CDR2 YSYEKL.

The V gene is TRBV12-3 or TRBV12-4, the J gene TRBJ2-1; D not resolved. This CDR3 is built from 11 residues. V dropped 6 bases and J dropped 6 bases, with 6 bases sitting between them. In DNA form, the CDR3 reads TGTGCCAGCAGAAATATCAATGAGCAGTTCTTC. Residues: CASRNINEQFF.

V and J are TRBV28 and TRBJ2-1; TRBD2 aligns across 13 bases. The CDR3 has 15 residues. After removal of 6 bases from V and 9 bases from J, the junction contained 8 bases not matched to a gene. The germline CDR1 and CDR2 sequences are MDHEN and SYDVKM. The CDR3 spells CASSPQGLAGIEQFF. The CDR3 nucleotides read TGTGCCAGCAGCCCCCAGGGACTAGCGGGGATTGAGCAGTTCTTC. Full variable domain (rest looked up from reference TRBV28 and TRBJ2-1): DVKVTQSSRYLVKRTGEKVFLECVQDMDHENMFWYRQDPGLGLRLIYFSYDVKMKEKGDIPEGYSVSREKKERFSLILESASTNQTSMYLCASSPQGLAGIEQFFGPGTRLTVL.

J is TRBJ2-1 and V is TRBV24-1; 9 positions agree with TRBD1. This CDR3 region has 16 residues. In germline, CDR1 is KGHDR, CDR2 SFDVKD. Losses at the gene ends were 2 bases for V and 8 bases for J; bases not matched to a gene: 9. The CDR3 bases are TGTGCCACCAGTGATTATCTCGGGACAGGGATGGATGAGCAGTTCTTC. This translates into CATSDYLGTGMDEQFF.

This clone was recorded many times. Other DNA sequences in the sample encode the same CDR3. This chain connects TRBV19 to TRBJ2-1, with TRBD2 matching over 12 bases. CDR3 length: 15 residues. Germline-derived CDR1 and CDR2 are LNHDA and SQIVND (reference sequence). V was clipped by 6 bases and J by 1 base; unmatched bases: 1. In DNA, the CDR3 is TGTGCCAGTAGGGGGACTAGCGGGTCCTACAATGAGCAGTTCTTC. The encoded protein is CASRGTSGSYNEQFF.

V usage is TRBV6-2 or TRBV6-3 and J usage is TRBJ2-7; D gene unclear. Trimming removed 1 base at V and 1 base at J, with 8 bases between. Germline V CDR1 and CDR2: MNHEY, SVGEGT. This CDR3 is built from 14 residues. CDR3: CASSYLARSYEQYF. For the CDR3, the DNA is TGTGCCAGCAGTTACTTAGCCCGGTCCTACGAGCAGTACTTC.

This clone was counted between two and nine times. The CDR3 DNA reads TGTGCCAGCAGCCCTACGGGCGGGGAGTCTTCGTCCCAGTACTTC. This codes for CASSPTGGESSSQYF. The rearrangement links TRBV11-2 to TRBJ2-5, with a weak D call TRBD2 (6 bases). The CDR3 totals 15 residues. CDR1 is SGHAT, CDR2 FQNNGV, per germline. The germline V and J ends were trimmed by 5 bases and 9 bases, with 22 bases remaining between them.

J is TRBJ2-7 and V is TRBV30; D is unresolved. CDR3 length equals 11 residues. Trimming left V 2 bases short and J 2 bases short, with 4 bases between. The V gene's germline CDR1 is GTSNPN and CDR2 SVGIG (reference sequence). CDR3 in amino acids: CAWSLAYEQYF. The CDR3 DNA sequence: TGTGCCTGGAGTTTAGCCTACGAGCAGTACTTC.

This chain connects TRBV27 to TRBJ1-4; TRBD1 matches 9 bases. After removal of 6 bases from V and 5 bases from J, the junction contained 4 bases not matched to a gene. The CDR3 totals 14 residues. Germline-derived CDR1 and CDR2 are MNHEY and SMNVEV (reference sequence). CDR3 residues: CASRTTGGNEKLFF. In DNA form, the CDR3 reads TGTGCCAGCAGGACGACAGGGGGAAATGAAAAACTGTTTTTT.

The chain uses TRBV7-6 and TRBJ2-2; 11 bases align to TRBD2. The V and J ends lost 5 bases and 4 bases, in that order; junction bases with no gene match: 12. Per germline, CDR1 SGHVS and CDR2 FNYEAQ. This CDR3 has 18 amino acids. This CDR3 is CASSPRTSGPTSTGELFF. The CDR3 region has the DNA TGTGCCAGCAGCCCCAGGACTAGCGGGCCCACTTCCACCGGGGAGCTGTTTTTT.

This clone was detected a few times. The chain is built from TRBV7-2 and TRBJ1-3; perhaps TRBD1 as D (6 bases). The CDR3 runs to 16 residues. Trimming pared 5 bases from V and 0 bases from J, leaving 14 bases between. Germline CDR1 is SGHTA and CDR2 is FQGNSA. The CDR3 DNA reads TGTGCCAGCAGCGAAGGACAGACATTCTCTGGAAACACCATATATTTT. This encodes CASSEGQTFSGNTIYF.

The chain recombines TRBV30 with TRBJ1-4; possible D gene TRBD1, 5 bases. The V end lost 2 bases, the J end lost 6 bases, and 16 bases lay between the germline ends. This CDR3 spans 15 amino acids. Germline CDR1 and CDR2: GTSNPN and SVGIG (reference sequence). This chain's CDR3 is CAWSSPGTRHEKLFF. The CDR3 nucleotides are TGTGCCTGGAGTTCCCCAGGGACTAGGCATGAAAAACTGTTTTTT. The full variable domain, completed using reference TRBV30 and TRBJ1-4, is SQTIHQWPATLVQPVGSPLSLECTVEGTSNPNLYWYRQAAGRGLQLLFYSVGIGQISSEVPQNLSASRPQDRQFILSSKKLLLSDSGFYLCAWSSPGTRHEKLFFGSGTQLSVL.

This chain uses TRBV19 with TRBJ2-3, with D maybe TRBD1 (5 bases). V lost 1 base, J lost 1 base, and 12 bases lay in between. Per germline, CDR1 LNHDA and CDR2 SQIVND (reference sequence). This CDR3 is 16 amino acids long. CDR3 sequence: CASSIGGLGGTDTQYF. The CDR3 region has the DNA TGTGCCAGTAGTATAGGGGGCCTTGGGGGCACAGATACGCAGTATTTT.

The chain links TRBV18 to TRBJ1-5; D is perhaps TRBD1 (6 bases). This CDR3 contains 14 residues. The germline V and J ends were trimmed by 0 bases and 7 bases, with 10 bases remaining between them. Germline lookup yields CDR1 KGHSH and CDR2 LQKENI. In DNA form, the CDR3 reads TGTGCCAGCTCACCACCAGGGGGGGGGCAGCCCCAGCATTTT. This codes for CASSPPGGGQPQHF.

V and J are TRBV30 and TRBJ1-5, with TRBD1 as a possible D gene (6 bases). CDR1 GTSNPN and CDR2 SVGIG come from the germline V gene (reference sequence). This CDR3 contains 16 residues. Trimming shortened V by 2 bases and J by 3 bases, and 17 bases separated the two germline ends. The CDR3 here is CAWSSRGALLNQPQHF. The CDR3 DNA reads TGTGCCTGGAGTTCGCGGGGGGCCCTTCTCAATCAGCCCCAGCATTTT.

The gene calls are TRBV28 and TRBJ1-1; no reliable D call. V was cut by 4 bases and J by 1 base, with 10 bases left in between. The CDR3 has 14 amino acids. CDR1 and CDR2 (germline): MDHEN, SYDVKM. CDR3 residues: CASSSSPSNTEAFF. The CDR3 nucleotides read TGTGCCAGCAGTTCGTCCCCGTCGAACACTGAAGCTTTCTTT.

The chain is built from TRBV6-5 and TRBJ1-1; D gene ambiguous. This CDR3 has 15 amino acids. Trimming stripped 2 bases from V and 1 base from J, with 11 bases between. Germline V lookup: CDR1 MNHEY, CDR2 SVGAGI. The CDR3 loop is CASSYGQLANTEAFF. The CDR3 DNA reads TGTGCCAGCAGTTACGGGCAGCTGGCGAACACTGAAGCTTTCTTT.

J is TRBJ1-5 and V is TRBV7-2; weak D call: TRBD1 (5 bases). The germline V gene encodes CDR1 SGHTA and CDR2 FQGNSA. V lost 4 bases and J lost 0, with 10 bases in between. The CDR3 contains 15 residues. This chain's CDR3 is CASSSAGHSNQPQHF. DNA of the CDR3: TGTGCCAGCAGCTCAGCCGGACATAGCAATCAGCCCCAGCATTTT.

The chain carries TRBV5-5 and TRBJ2-4; the D gene is possibly TRBD2 (6 bases). CDR3 size: 16 residues. V lost 6 bases and J 8 bases, leaving 24 bases between the germline ends. Germline V gene lookup returns CDR1 SGHKS and CDR2 YYEKEE (reference sequence). CDR3 sequence: CASTPYFQGGNYIQYF. Written as DNA, the CDR3 is TGTGCCAGCACCCCATATTTTCAGGGAGGTAATTACATTCAGTACTTC.

This chain uses TRBV5-5 with TRBJ1-5; D remains ambiguous. The CDR3 covers 13 residues. Germline V gene data show CDR1 as SGHKS and CDR2 as YYEKEE (reference sequence). V was cut by 0 bases and J by 4 bases, with 5 bases left in between. DNA for the CDR3: TGTGCCAGCAGCTTGGGTATAAATCAGCCCCAGCATTTT. Encoded protein: CASSLGINQPQHF.

V and J are TRBV29-1 and TRBJ1-2, with D tentatively TRBD1 (6 bases). Trimming cost V 3 bases and J 4 bases, with 9 bases left between them. The CDR3 sequence is 12 residues long. The germline CDR1 and CDR2 sequences are SQVTM and ANQGSEA. The CDR3 DNA sequence: TGCAGCGTTGATGGACAGCCCTATGGCTACACCTTC. This translates into CSVDGQPYGYTF.

The chain uses TRBV4-3 and TRBJ2-3; the D gene is possibly TRBD2 (5 bases). The ends were cut back, 3 bases at V and 0 bases at J, with 16 bases in the middle. The CDR3 runs 17 residues. The germline CDR1 and CDR2 sequences are LGHNA and YSLEER. The chain's CDR3 is CASSQAVARTSTDTQYF. CDR3 in DNA: TGCGCCAGCAGCCAGGCAGTAGCGAGGACCAGCACAGATACGCAGTATTTT.

V gene TRBV9 combines with J gene TRBJ2-6; 7 bases match TRBD1. CDR1 and CDR2 from the germline V gene are SGDLS and YYNGEE. J lost 0 bases, V lost 4 bases, and 13 bases had no gene match. The CDR3 is 19 residues long. DNA of the CDR3: TGTGCCAGCAGCTCAGGGGGACAGCGAGTTAACTCTGGGGCCAACGTCCTGACTTTC. Protein sequence: CASSSGGQRVNSGANVLTF.

The rearrangement uses TRBV5-6 and TRBJ2-5; D might be TRBD2 (5 bases). This CDR3 is built from 14 residues. The germline V gene has CDR1 SGHDT and CDR2 YYEEEE. The ends were cut back, 6 bases at V and 2 bases at J, with 14 bases in the middle. CDR3: CASTSASGQETQYF. The CDR3 DNA follows: TGTGCCAGCACTTCGGCGAGCGGACAAGAGACCCAGTACTTC.

This chain uses TRBV9 with TRBJ1-4; the match to TRBD1 covers 7 bases. Trimming cost V 3 bases and J 5 bases; bases outside gene matches: 7. The CDR3 is made up of 15 amino acids. Germline V CDR1 and CDR2: SGDLS, YYNGEE. The CDR3: CASSAVTGENEKLFF. CDR3 DNA: TGTGCCAGCAGCGCCGTTACAGGGGAGAATGAAAAACTGTTTTTT.

V is TRBV28 and J is TRBJ2-5; possible D gene TRBD1, 6 bases. CDR1 MDHEN and CDR2 SYDVKM come from the germline V gene. The CDR3 has 13 residues. Deletions cut 5 bases from V and 5 bases from J, with 12 bases between. The CDR3 loop is CASSPQGPETQYF. CDR3 sequence (DNA): TGTGCCAGCAGTCCCCAGGGGCCGGAGACCCAGTACTTC.